This entry lists 23 T cell receptor beta chains sequenced from one sample in a study of a mutant IDH1 vaccine in newly diagnosed glioma. Sequenced by immunoSEQ multiplex PCR; TCRdb stores in-frame clones only, minus some. The data show about 20,000 clones, roughly 82% seen once. Their antigen targets remain unknown. Indicated time point: week 23, last vaccination. It was 300 ug of mutant IDH1 20-mer peptide that made up each vaccine dose, given with topical imiquimod. Sequenced material: PBMCs, taken from a glioma patient whose treatment included an IDH1 peptide vaccine. The receptors come from a young man with glioma.

CDR3 sequence: CATPRVSEGRALYGYTF. The CDR3, as DNA: TGTGCCACCCCTAGGGTGTCCGAAGGCAGGGCCCTCTATGGCTACACCTTC. The rearrangement uses TRBV10-3 and TRBJ1-2; D might be TRBD1 (5 bases). Trimming removed 10 bases at V and 4 bases at J, with 28 bases between. The CDR3 is made up of 17 amino acids. CDR1 and CDR2 from the germline V gene are ENHRY and SYGVKD.

The chain couples TRBV6-5 to TRBJ1-5; tentatively, D is TRBD1 (6 bases). Per germline, CDR1 MNHEY and CDR2 SVGAGI. V was pared by 3 bases and J by 5 bases, with 11 bases between. This CDR3 is 14 amino acids long. CDR3 in amino acids: CASSYGAGDQPQHF. CDR3 sequence (DNA): TGTGCCAGCAGTTATGGGGCAGGGGATCAGCCCCAGCATTTT.

V gene TRBV6-5 combines with J gene TRBJ2-7; weak D call: TRBD2 (6 bases). Trimming pared 10 bases from V and 2 bases from J, leaving 15 bases between. In germline, CDR1 is MNHEY, CDR2 SVGAGI. The CDR3 has 13 amino acids. CDR3 bases: TGTGCCACCGCCCGGGAGTACACCTACGAGCAGTACTTC. Encoded protein: CATAREYTYEQYF.

V and J are TRBV5-1 and TRBJ2-5, with 7 bases that match TRBD2. Germline lookup yields CDR1 SGHRS and CDR2 YFSETQ. The ends lost 3 bases at V and 4 bases at J; junction bases unmatched: 12. This CDR3 spans 16 amino acids. The CDR3 region has the DNA TGCGCCAGCAGCTCGTCGTACGGGAGGCCTCCAGAGACCCAGTACTTC. Its protein is CASSSSYGRPPETQYF. Supplemented by reference TRBV5-1 and TRBJ2-5, the full variable domain reads KAGVTQTPRYLIKTRGQQVTLSCSPISGHRSVSWYQQTPGQGLQFLFEYFSETQRNKGNFPGRFSGRQFSNSRSEMNVSTLELGDSALYLCASSSSYGRPPETQYFGPGTRLLVL.

The V call is TRBV4-1, the J call TRBJ2-1; D possibly corresponds to TRBD1 (6 bases). Germline V CDR1 and CDR2: MGHRA, YSYEKL. The CDR3 consists of 14 residues. Trimming took off 2 bases at V and 9 bases at J, with 14 bases between the two ends. The CDR3 spells CASSQNNRVPEQFF. In DNA form, the CDR3 reads TGCGCCAGCAGCCAAAACAACAGGGTCCCTGAGCAGTTCTTC.

The chain's CDR3 is CASNPPISSGYTF. The CDR3 coding sequence is TGTGCCAGCAATCCTCCCATTTCGAGCGGCTACACCTTC. The gene calls are TRBV28 and TRBJ1-2; D is uncertain. The V end lost 7 bases, the J end lost 8 bases, and 17 bases lay between the germline ends. The CDR3 is 13 amino acids. Per germline, CDR1 MDHEN and CDR2 SYDVKM.

This clone was counted only a few times. The chain couples TRBV29-1 to TRBJ1-1; D ambiguous. The germline gives CDR1 SQVTM, CDR2 ANQGSEA. Trimming removed 7 bases at V and 0 bases at J, with 12 bases between. There are 13 residues in the CDR3. CDR3 bases: TGCAGCGCTTTGATAAACCTGAACACTGAAGCTTTCTTT. Its translation: CSALINLNTEAFF.

V usage is TRBV30 and J usage is TRBJ2-2, with D perhaps matching TRBD2 (6 bases). Germline V lookup: CDR1 GTSNPN, CDR2 SVGIG (reference sequence). CDR3 length equals 13 residues. V lost 4 bases, J lost 4 bases, and 10 bases lay in between. CDR3 sequence reads: CAWTRGFTGELFF. CDR3 nucleotide sequence: TGTGCCTGGACCCGGGGGTTCACCGGGGAGCTGTTTTTT.

The rearrangement uses TRBV5-1 and TRBJ2-1; D possibly uses TRBD1 or TRBD2 (5 bases each). Germline V gives CDR1 SGHRS, CDR2 YFSETQ. CDR3 length: 18 amino acids. With 0 bases removed from V and 1 base from J, the gap between germline ends came to 17 bases. The CDR3 loop reads CASSLGGGTAGSYNEQFF. The CDR3 DNA is TGCGCCAGCAGCTTGGGGGGTGGGACGGCCGGATCCTACAATGAGCAGTTCTTC.

As concerns this clone: One end of the junction varies from germline; a read error may be responsible. This rearrangement joins TRBV18 to TRBJ2-7, with TRBD2 as a possible D gene (5 bases). Germline V gives CDR1 KGHSH, CDR2 LQKENI. The CDR3 extends over 13 amino acids. In DNA form, the CDR3 reads TGTGCCAGCTCACCACCCCAGGACTTCTACCAACACTTC. Encoded protein: CASSPPQDFYQHF.

The J gene is TRBJ1-4, the V gene TRBV18, with D unresolved. This CDR3 comprises 17 residues. Trimming removed 2 bases at V and 5 bases at J, with 18 bases between. CDR1 KGHSH and CDR2 LQKENI come from the germline V gene. The CDR3 DNA reads TGTGCCAGCTCACCATCGGGGTTTTACAGTGTCAATGAAAAACTGTTTTTT. It is translated as CASSPSGFYSVNEKLFF.

The chain has TRBV5-1 and TRBJ1-1, with 7 bases aligning to TRBD1. CDR3 length: 15 amino acids. The germline V gene has CDR1 SGHRS and CDR2 YFSETQ. The V gene end was trimmed by 4 bases and the J gene end by 5 bases; junction bases not matched to a gene: 11. In nucleotides, the CDR3 is TGCGCCAGCAGCCCTAGACAGGGAACGGGGACTGAAGCTTTCTTT. It codes for CASSPRQGTGTEAFF.

The J gene is TRBJ2-6, the V gene TRBV10-1, with D unresolved. V lost 0 bases, J lost 12 bases, and 12 bases lay in between. The CDR3 is 14 amino acids. Germline values: CDR1 WNHNN, CDR2 SYGVQD (reference sequence). The CDR3 loop reads CASSESKPPGVLTF. CDR3 in DNA: TGCGCCAGCAGTGAGTCGAAACCGCCGGGCGTCCTGACTTTC.

V gene TRBV9 combines with J gene TRBJ2-7; 9 bases match TRBD2. V lost 3 bases to trimming and J lost 2 bases; unmatched junction nucleotides: 3. The CDR3 has 14 amino acids. Germline CDR1 SGDLS, CDR2 YYNGEE. CDR3: CASSGLAGPYEQYF. DNA for the CDR3: TGTGCCAGCAGCGGCCTAGCGGGACCCTACGAGCAGTACTTC. The full variable domain, in which reference TRBV9 and TRBJ2-7 provide the parts outside the CDR3, is DSGVTQTPKHLITATGQRVTLRCSPRSGDLSVYWYQQSLDQGLQFLIQYYNGEERAKGNILERFSAQQFPDLHSELNLSSLELGDSALYFCASSGLAGPYEQYFGPGTRLTVT.

J is TRBJ2-5 and V is TRBV1; the table's D gene call, TRBD2, was not cross checked with the DNA. TRBV1 is classified as a pseudogene. The CDR3 sequence is 15 residues long. The CDR3 bases are TGCACCAGCAGCCCGGGACTAGCGGGAGTTGAGACCCAGTACTTC. It yields the protein CTSSPGLAGVETQYF.

This clone was found once. J is TRBJ2-7 and V is TRBV19; 10 bases fit TRBD2. J gave up 4 bases and V 8 bases, and 11 bases lay outside the gene matches. Germline-derived CDR1 and CDR2 are LNHDA and SQIVND (reference sequence). The CDR3 sequence is 15 residues long. CDR3 amino acids: CASRLGLAETYEQYF. Written as DNA, the CDR3 is TGTGCCAGTCGGCTAGGACTAGCGGAGACATACGAGCAGTACTTC.

The sample holds one count of this clone. In DNA, the CDR3 is TGCGCCAGCAGTCAATCCGAGACTAGCGGTAATGAGCAGTTCTTC. It translates to CASSQSETSGNEQFF. J is TRBJ2-1 and V is TRBV23-1, with TRBD2 matching 9 bases. TRBV23-1 is annotated as an ORF whose role is uncertain. There are 15 residues in the CDR3. The V and J ends lost 0 bases and 7 bases, in that order; junction bases with no gene match: 4.

This chain connects TRBV29-1 to TRBJ1-2; D not certain. Germline V gene data show CDR1 as SQVTM and CDR2 as ANQGSEA. Trimming took off 3 bases at V and 8 bases at J, with 22 bases between the two ends. The CDR3 totals 15 residues. The CDR3 nucleotides are TGCAGCGTTGACCCCCCATCGGGGAGGGTCGGAGGCTACACCTTC. It encodes CSVDPPSGRVGGYTF.

V and J are TRBV20-1 and TRBJ2-1, with D possibly being TRBD1 (6 bases). V was shortened by 3 bases and J by 7 bases, with 7 bases between the two germline ends. The CDR3 runs to 11 residues. CDR1 is DFQATT, CDR2 SNEGSKA, per germline (reference sequence). The DNA of the CDR3 is TGCAGTGCTAGGCAGGGGAATGAGCAGTTCTTC. Its protein is CSARQGNEQFF.

The rearrangement uses TRBV19 and TRBJ1-5; TRBD1 is a possible D gene (5 bases). CDR1 is LNHDA, CDR2 SQIVND, per germline (reference sequence). The CDR3 runs to 15 residues. Trimming left V 3 bases short and J 3 bases short, with 12 bases between. CDR3 DNA sequence: TGTGCCAGTAGTATCCGGACACAAGTCAATCAGCCCCAGCATTTT. Its protein product is CASSIRTQVNQPQHF. The full variable domain, completed using reference TRBV19 and TRBJ1-5, is DGGITQSPKYLFRKEGQNVTLSCEQNLNHDAMYWYRQDPGQGLRLIYYSQIVNDFQKGDIAEGYSVSREKKESFPLTVTSAQKNPTAFYLCASSIRTQVNQPQHFGDGTRLSIL.

This chain links TRBV29-1 with TRBJ1-2; 10 bases map to TRBD1. The germline CDR1 and CDR2 sequences are SQVTM and ANQGSEA. J lost 7 bases, V lost 7 bases, and 3 bases had no gene match. This CDR3 is 11 amino acids long. CDR3 in DNA: TGCAGCGCGACAGGGGGCCCTGGCTACACCTTC. Protein sequence: CSATGGPGYTF.

The rearrangement joins TRBV9 to TRBJ2-6; D call uncertain. The CDR3 length is 15 residues. V was shortened by 1 base and J by 2 bases, with 7 bases between the two germline ends. Germline assignment: CDR1 SGDLS and CDR2 YYNGEE. CDR3 sequence (DNA): TGTGCCAGCAGCGTAATGGGGACTGGGGCCAACGTCCTGACTTTC. This sequence encodes CASSVMGTGANVLTF.

The chain joins TRBV9 to TRBJ2-7, with D hard to call. Germline V lookup: CDR1 SGDLS, CDR2 YYNGEE. This CDR3 has 14 amino acids. V was clipped by 0 bases and J by 2 bases, with 9 bases between them. DNA of the CDR3: TGTGCCAGCAGCGTAGGGGCAGACCCCTACGAGCAGTACTTC. As protein: CASSVGADPYEQYF. Variable domain in full (rest from reference TRBV9 and TRBJ2-7): DSGVTQTPKHLITATGQRVTLRCSPRSGDLSVYWYQQSLDQGLQFLIQYYNGEERAKGNILERFSAQQFPDLHSELNLSSLELGDSALYFCASSVGADPYEQYFGPGTRLTVT.